This T cell receptor beta chain is drawn from a study of early T cells in non-severe SARS-CoV-2 infection. The CDR3 consists of 16 residues. V dropped 0 bases and J dropped 4; count of bases not matched to a gene: 2. CDR1 and CDR2 from the germline V gene are SGHVS and FNYEAQ. Using its own MiXCR run on the 5' RACE reads, TCRdb lists one record per CDR3 protein. The data hold approximately 85,000 distinct CDR3 sequences, with 12% observed a single time. The table lists this clonotype with a few counts. V and J are TRBV7-6 and TRBJ2-5, with 13 bases fitting TRBD2. The receptor's source is an adult who was a healthcare worker with PCR-confirmed SARS-CoV-2 infection or an uninfected control (not recorded which). Sequencing was carried out using whole blood. The CDR3 spells CASSLAGTSGIETQYF. In DNA form, the CDR3 reads TGTGCCAGCAGCTTAGCTGGGACTAGCGGGATAGAGACCCAGTACTTC.